The TCR beta chain under discussion was sequenced for a study of cytomegalovirus exposure and HLA in healthy donors. CDR1 and CDR2 (germline): LNHDA, SQIVND (reference sequence). CDR3 length: 15 residues. Trimming removed 6 bases at V and 0 bases at J, with 12 bases between. The primer mix had 60 Vbeta and 13 Jbeta primers. Sequencing used immunoSEQ multiplex PCR; TCRdb keeps in-frame clones, though not all of them. Here the sample spans around 130,000 clones, 70% to 90% being singletons. The chain uses TRBV19 and TRBJ1-3, with D perhaps TRBD1 (6 bases). This TCR was sampled from a man aged 35 to 55 in good health and CMV-seronegative. Sequencing input: PBMCs. CDR3 loop: CASRADRSSGNTIYF. The DNA of the CDR3 is TGTGCCAGTAGAGCAGACAGGTCCTCTGGAAACACCATATATTTT.